This T cell receptor (beta chain) stems from a study of T cells after yellow fever vaccination. The 5'RACE template-switching step produced TCR cDNA and added a universal primer site and UMIs. TCRdb re-derived calls from the 5' RACE reads in MiXCR, one entry per CDR3 protein. The table has just over 25,000 distinct CDR3 sequences, 5% to 6% seen once; the top ten hold 12%. The V end was cut by 8 bases, the J end by 7 bases, with 21 bases between. The CDR3 consists of 14 residues. In germline, CDR1 is SQVTM, CDR2 ANQGSEA. This clonotype has ten or more counts. J is TRBJ2-1 and V is TRBV29-1; D possibly uses TRBD1 or TRBD2 (5 bases each). Specimen: PBMCs, either bulk or a sorted T-cell subset (CD4+, CD8+, memory, or dextramer-sorted; not recorded which), collected 15 days after the yellow fever booster vaccination. The receptor comes from a man younger than 45 who received the YFV17D yellow fever vaccine. The CDR3 nucleotides are TGCAGCACCCCCGCGGGCAGGGTGAGGAATGAGCAGTTCTTC. Its protein product is CSTPAGRVRNEQFF.